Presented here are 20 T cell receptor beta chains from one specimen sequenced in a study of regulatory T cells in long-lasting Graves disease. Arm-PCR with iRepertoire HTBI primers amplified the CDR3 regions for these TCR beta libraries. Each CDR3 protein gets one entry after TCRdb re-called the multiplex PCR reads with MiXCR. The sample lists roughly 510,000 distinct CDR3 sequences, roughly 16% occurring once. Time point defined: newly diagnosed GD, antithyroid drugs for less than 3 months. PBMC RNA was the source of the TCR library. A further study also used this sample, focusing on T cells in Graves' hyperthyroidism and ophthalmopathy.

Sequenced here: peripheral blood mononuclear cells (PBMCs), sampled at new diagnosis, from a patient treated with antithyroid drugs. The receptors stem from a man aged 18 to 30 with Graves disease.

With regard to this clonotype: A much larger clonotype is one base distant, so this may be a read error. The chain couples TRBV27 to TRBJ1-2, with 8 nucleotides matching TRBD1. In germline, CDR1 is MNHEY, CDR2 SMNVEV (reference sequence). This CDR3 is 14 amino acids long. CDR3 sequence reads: CACSPQDRAGGYTF. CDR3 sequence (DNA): TGTGCCTGCAGTCCCCAGGACAGGGCGGGAGGCTACACCTTC.

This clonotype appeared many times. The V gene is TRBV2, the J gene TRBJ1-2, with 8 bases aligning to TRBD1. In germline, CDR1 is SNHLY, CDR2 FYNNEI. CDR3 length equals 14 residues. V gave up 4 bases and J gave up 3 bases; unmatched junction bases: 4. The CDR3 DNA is TGTGCCAGCAGTGGACAGGGGCAGGACTATGGCTACACCTTC. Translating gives CASSGQGQDYGYTF.

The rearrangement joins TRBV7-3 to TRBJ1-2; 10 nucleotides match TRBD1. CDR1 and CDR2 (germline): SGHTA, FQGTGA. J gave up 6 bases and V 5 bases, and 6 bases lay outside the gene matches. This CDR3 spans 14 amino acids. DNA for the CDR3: TGTGCCAGCAGCCCGGGACAGGGGTATGATGGCTACACCTTC. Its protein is CASSPGQGYDGYTF.

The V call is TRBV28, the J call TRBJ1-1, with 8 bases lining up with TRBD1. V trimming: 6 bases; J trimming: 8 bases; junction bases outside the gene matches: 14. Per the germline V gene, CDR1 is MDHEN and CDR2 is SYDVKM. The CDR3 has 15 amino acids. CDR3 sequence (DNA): TGTGCCAGCAGCCACCACCAGGGGGCGCGGATCGAAGCTTTCTTT. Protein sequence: CASSHHQGARIEAFF.

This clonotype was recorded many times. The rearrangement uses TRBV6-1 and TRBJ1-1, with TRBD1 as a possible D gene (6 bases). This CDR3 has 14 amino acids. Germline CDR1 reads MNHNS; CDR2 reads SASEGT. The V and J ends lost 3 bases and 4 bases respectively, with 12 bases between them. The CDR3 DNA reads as TGTGCCAGCAGTGACCAACAGGGAGGCACTGAAGCTTTCTTT. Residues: CASSDQQGGTEAFF.

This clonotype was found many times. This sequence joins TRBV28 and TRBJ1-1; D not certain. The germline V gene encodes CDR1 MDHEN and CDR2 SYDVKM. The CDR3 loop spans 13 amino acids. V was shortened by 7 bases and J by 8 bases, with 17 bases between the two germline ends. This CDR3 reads CASIQTRDGEAFF. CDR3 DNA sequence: TGTGCCAGCATCCAAACCCGAGATGGAGAAGCTTTCTTT. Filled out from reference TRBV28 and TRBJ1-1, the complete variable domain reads DVKVTQSSRYLVKRTGEKVFLECVQDMDHENMFWYRQDPGLGLRLIYFSYDVKMKEKGDIPEGYSVSREKKERFSLILESASTNQTSMYLCASIQTRDGEAFFGQGTRLTVV.

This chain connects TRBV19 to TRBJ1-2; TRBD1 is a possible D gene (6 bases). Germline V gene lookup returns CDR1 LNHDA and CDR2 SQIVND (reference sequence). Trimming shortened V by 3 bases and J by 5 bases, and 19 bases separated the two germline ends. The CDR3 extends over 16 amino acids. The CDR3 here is CASSIFWDTEEYGYTF. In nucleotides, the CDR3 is TGTGCCAGTAGTATTTTCTGGGACACAGAGGAGTATGGCTACACCTTC.

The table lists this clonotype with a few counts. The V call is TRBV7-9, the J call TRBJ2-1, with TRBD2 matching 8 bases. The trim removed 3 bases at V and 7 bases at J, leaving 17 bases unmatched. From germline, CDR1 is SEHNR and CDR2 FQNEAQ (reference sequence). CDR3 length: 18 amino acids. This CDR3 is CASSFSAVPSGRGNEQFF. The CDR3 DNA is TGTGCCAGCAGCTTCTCCGCAGTCCCCAGCGGGAGAGGTAATGAGCAGTTCTTC.

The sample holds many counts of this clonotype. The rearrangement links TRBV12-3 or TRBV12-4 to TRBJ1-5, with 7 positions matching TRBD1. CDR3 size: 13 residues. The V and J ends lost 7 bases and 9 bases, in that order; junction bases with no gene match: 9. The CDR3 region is CASTLRGGSPQHF. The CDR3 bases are TGTGCCAGCACCCTCAGGGGGGGTTCGCCCCAGCATTTT.

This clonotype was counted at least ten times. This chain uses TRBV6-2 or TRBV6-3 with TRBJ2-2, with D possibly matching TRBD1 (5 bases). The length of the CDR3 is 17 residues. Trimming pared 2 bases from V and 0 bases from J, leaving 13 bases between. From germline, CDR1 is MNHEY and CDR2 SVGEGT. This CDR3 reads CASSYGAGHPNTGELFF. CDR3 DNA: TGTGCCAGCAGTTACGGCGCAGGACATCCGAACACCGGGGAGCTGTTTTTT.

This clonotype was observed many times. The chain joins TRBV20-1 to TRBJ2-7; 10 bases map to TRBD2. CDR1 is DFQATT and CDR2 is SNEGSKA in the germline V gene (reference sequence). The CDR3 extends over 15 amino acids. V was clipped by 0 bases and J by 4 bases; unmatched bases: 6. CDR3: CSARDSSGSGYEQYF. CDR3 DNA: TGCAGTGCTAGAGATTCTAGCGGGAGTGGGTACGAGCAGTACTTC.

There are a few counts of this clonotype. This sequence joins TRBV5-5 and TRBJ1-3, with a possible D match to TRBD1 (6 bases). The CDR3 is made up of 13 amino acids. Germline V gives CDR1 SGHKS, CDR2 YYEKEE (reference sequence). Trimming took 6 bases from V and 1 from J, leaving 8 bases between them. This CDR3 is CASTGTSGNTIYF. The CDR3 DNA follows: TGTGCCAGCACCGGGACATCTGGAAACACCATATATTTT.

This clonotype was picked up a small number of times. CDR3: CASSLSGFNGYTF. The CDR3 DNA reads as TGTGCCAGCAGCTTATCAGGGTTCAACGGCTACACCTTC. This sequence joins TRBV7-9 and TRBJ1-2; tentatively, D is TRBD1 (5 bases). Trimming cost V 2 bases and J 8 bases, with 12 bases left between them. This CDR3 has 13 residues. Germline lookup yields CDR1 SEHNR and CDR2 FQNEAQ (reference sequence).

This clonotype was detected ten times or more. This CDR3 reads CASGTQSIRGFDEQYF. DNA for the CDR3: TGTGCCAGTGGGACACAAAGTATCAGGGGGTTCGACGAGCAGTACTTC. The chain has TRBV11-2 and TRBJ2-7, with 7 bases that match TRBD1. CDR3 length: 16 amino acids. Germline assignment: CDR1 SGHAT and CDR2 FQNNGV. The J segment lost 5 bases and the V segment lost 9 bases, leaving 19 bases of the junction unmatched.

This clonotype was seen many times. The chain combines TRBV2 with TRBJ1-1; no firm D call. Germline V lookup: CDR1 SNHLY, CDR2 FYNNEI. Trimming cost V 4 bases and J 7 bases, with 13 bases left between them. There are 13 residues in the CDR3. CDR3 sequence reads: CASSVSRQIEAFF. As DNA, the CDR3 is TGTGCCAGCAGTGTTTCGCGACAAATTGAAGCTTTCTTT. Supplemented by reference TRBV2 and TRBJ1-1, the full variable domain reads EPEVTQTPSHQVTQMGQEVILRCVPISNHLYFYWYRQILGQKVEFLVSFYNNEISEKSEIFDDQFSVERPDGSNFTLKIRSTKLEDSAMYFCASSVSRQIEAFFGQGTRLTVV.

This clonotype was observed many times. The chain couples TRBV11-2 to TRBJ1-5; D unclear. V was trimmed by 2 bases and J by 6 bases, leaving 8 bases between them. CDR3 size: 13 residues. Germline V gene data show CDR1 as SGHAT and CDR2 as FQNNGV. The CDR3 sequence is CASSLYASQPQHF. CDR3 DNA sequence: TGTGCCAGCAGCTTATATGCCTCTCAGCCCCAGCATTTT.

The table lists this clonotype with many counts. The CDR3 loop is CASRGTSGFYNEQFF. For the CDR3, the DNA is TGTGCCAGCAGAGGGACTAGCGGTTTCTACAATGAGCAGTTCTTC. The chain employs TRBV2 and TRBJ2-1; 11 bases are a match to TRBD2. The ends lost 6 bases at V and 3 bases at J; junction bases unmatched: 4. There are 15 residues in the CDR3. Looked up from germline, CDR1 is SNHLY and CDR2 is FYNNEI. The full variable domain, completed using reference TRBV2 and TRBJ2-1, is EPEVTQTPSHQVTQMGQEVILRCVPISNHLYFYWYRQILGQKVEFLVSFYNNEISEKSEIFDDQFSVERPDGSNFTLKIRSTKLEDSAMYFCASRGTSGFYNEQFFGPGTRLTVL.

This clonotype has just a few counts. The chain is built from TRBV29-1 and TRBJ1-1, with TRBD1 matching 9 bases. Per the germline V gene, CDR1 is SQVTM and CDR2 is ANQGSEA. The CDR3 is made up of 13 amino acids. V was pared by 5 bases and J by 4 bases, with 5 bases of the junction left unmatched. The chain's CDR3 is CSVKRQGGTEAFF. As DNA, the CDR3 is TGCAGCGTTAAAAGACAGGGGGGCACTGAAGCTTTCTTT. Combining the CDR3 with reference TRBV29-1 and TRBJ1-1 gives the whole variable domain SAVISQKPSRDICQRGTSLTIQCQVDSQVTMMFWYRQQPGQSLTLIATANQGSEATYESGFVIDKFPISRPNLTFSTLTVSNMSPEDSSIYLCSVKRQGGTEAFFGQGTRLTVV.

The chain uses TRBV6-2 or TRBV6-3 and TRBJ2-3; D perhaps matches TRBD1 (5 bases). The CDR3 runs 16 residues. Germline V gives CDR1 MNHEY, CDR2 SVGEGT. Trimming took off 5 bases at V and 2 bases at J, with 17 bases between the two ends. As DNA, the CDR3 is TGTGCCAGCAGTGAATATCCGGCAGGGTACACAGATACGCAGTATTTT. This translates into CASSEYPAGYTDTQYF.

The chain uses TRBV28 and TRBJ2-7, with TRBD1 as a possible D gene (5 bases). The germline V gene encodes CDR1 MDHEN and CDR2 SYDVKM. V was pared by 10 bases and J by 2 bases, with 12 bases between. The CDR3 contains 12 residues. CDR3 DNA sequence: TGTGCCACATCGACAGCTACCTACGAGCAGTACTTC. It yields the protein CATSTATYEQYF.